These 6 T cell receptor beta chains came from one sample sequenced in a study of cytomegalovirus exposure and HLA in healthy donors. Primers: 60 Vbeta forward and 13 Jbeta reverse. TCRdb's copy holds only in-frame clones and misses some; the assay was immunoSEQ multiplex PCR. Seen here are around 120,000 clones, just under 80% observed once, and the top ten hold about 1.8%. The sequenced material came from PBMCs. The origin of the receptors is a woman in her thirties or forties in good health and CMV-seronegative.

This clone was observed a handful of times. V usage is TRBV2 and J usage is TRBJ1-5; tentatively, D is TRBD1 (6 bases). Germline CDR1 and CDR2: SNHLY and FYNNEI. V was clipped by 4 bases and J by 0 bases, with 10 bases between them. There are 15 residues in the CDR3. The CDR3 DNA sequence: TGTGCCAGCAGTGGGACAGAATATAGCAATCAGCCCCAGCATTTT. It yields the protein CASSGTEYSNQPQHF. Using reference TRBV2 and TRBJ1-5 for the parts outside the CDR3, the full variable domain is EPEVTQTPSHQVTQMGQEVILRCVPISNHLYFYWYRQILGQKVEFLVSFYNNEISEKSEIFDDQFSVERPDGSNFTLKIRSTKLEDSAMYFCASSGTEYSNQPQHFGDGTRLSIL.

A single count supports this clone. The CDR3: CASSLGTGGDLNNEQFF. In DNA, the CDR3 is TGTGCCAGCTCACTCGGGACAGGGGGCGATCTTAACAATGAGCAGTTCTTC. This rearrangement joins TRBV18 to TRBJ2-1; TRBD1 agrees at 12 bases. This CDR3 has 17 amino acids. Germline CDR1 is KGHSH and CDR2 is LQKENI. V shed 4 bases, J shed 5 bases, and the junction held 9 bases outside the gene matches.

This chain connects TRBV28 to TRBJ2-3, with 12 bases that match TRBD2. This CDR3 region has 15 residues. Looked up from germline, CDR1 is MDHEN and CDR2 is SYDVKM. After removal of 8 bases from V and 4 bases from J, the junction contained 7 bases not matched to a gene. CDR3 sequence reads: CASGSSGRASDTQYF. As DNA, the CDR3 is TGTGCCAGCGGCTCTAGCGGGAGGGCCTCAGATACGCAGTATTTT.

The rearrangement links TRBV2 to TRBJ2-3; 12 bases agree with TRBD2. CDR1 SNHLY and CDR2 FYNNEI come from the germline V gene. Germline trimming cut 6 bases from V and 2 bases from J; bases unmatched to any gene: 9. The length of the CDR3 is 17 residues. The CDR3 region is CASSPRTSGVSTDTQYF. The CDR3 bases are TGTGCCAGCAGCCCCCGGACTAGCGGGGTGTCCACAGATACGCAGTATTTT.

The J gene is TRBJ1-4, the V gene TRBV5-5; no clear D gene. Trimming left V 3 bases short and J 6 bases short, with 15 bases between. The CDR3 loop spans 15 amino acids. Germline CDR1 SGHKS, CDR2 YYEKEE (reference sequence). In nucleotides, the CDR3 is TGTGCCAGCAGCTCTCTGACAAGCGGGGATGAAAAACTGTTTTTT. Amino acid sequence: CASSSLTSGDEKLFF.

The DNA of the CDR3 is TGCGCCAGCAGGGACCGACTTAGCGGGCGTGGAACCACAGATACGCAGTATTTT. Translation gives CASRDRLSGRGTTDTQYF. The chain recombines TRBV10-2 with TRBJ2-3; TRBD2 agrees at 7 bases. Germline CDR1 reads WSHSY; CDR2 reads SAAADI. The CDR3 has 18 amino acids. V dropped 6 bases and J dropped 2; count of bases not matched to a gene: 17.